This T cell receptor beta chain emerged from a study of cytomegalovirus exposure and HLA in healthy donors. Study context: When 350 to 500 donors were genotyped, roughly four fifths of them were found to fall in the Caucasian-associated ancestry cluster.

CDR1 and CDR2 (germline): KGHSY, FQNENV. The CDR3 contains 15 residues. V trimming: 3 bases; J trimming: 2 bases; junction bases outside the gene matches: 4. The PCR contained 60 Vbeta and 13 Jbeta primers. TCRdb's table, derived via immunoSEQ multiplex PCR, lists solely in-frame clones and lacks some. The table lists approximately 190,000 clones, 78% of them singletons. Overall study findings and caveats: Cytomegalovirus association was listed for 150 or so TCR beta chains. Per published reports, the classifier diagnosed cytomegalovirus status with high specificity and sensitivity.

As to this clone: What it binds is not known.

The genes are TRBV16 and TRBJ2-1, with 7 positions matching TRBD1. The TCR originated in a woman in her thirties in good health and CMV-seropositive. Sequencing was carried out using PBMCs. CDR3 in DNA: TGTGCCAGCAGCCATAACAGGGGCACCTACAATGAGCAGTTCTTC. As protein: CASSHNRGTYNEQFF.